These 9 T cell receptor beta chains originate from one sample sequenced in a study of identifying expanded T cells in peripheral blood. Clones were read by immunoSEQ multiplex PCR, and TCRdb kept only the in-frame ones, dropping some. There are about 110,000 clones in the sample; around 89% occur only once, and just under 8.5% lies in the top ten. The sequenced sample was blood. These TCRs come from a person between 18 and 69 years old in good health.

CDR3 amino acids: CASSPQGTSGNTIYF. Written as DNA, the CDR3 is TGTGCCAGCAGCCCACAAGGGACTTCTGGAAACACCATATATTTT. V and J are TRBV7-3 and TRBJ1-3; D perhaps matches TRBD1 (5 bases). The CDR3 spans 15 residues. Germline-derived CDR1 and CDR2 are SGHTA and FQGTGA. Trimming shortened V by 5 bases and J by 1 base, and 12 bases separated the two germline ends.

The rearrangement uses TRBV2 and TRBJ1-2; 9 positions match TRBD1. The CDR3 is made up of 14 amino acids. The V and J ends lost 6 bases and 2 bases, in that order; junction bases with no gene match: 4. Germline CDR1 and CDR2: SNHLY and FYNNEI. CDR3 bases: TGTGCCAGCAGGGACGACAGGGGGAACTATGGCTACACCTTC. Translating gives CASRDDRGNYGYTF. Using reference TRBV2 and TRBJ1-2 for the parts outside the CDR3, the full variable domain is EPEVTQTPSHQVTQMGQEVILRCVPISNHLYFYWYRQILGQKVEFLVSFYNNEISEKSEIFDDQFSVERPDGSNFTLKIRSTKLEDSAMYFCASRDDRGNYGYTFGSGTRLTVV.

Here the CDR3 reads CASSAVAGDSYNEQFF. The DNA for the CDR3 is TGTGCCAGCAGTGCCGTAGCGGGGGACTCCTACAATGAGCAGTTCTTC. This chain connects TRBV7-3 to TRBJ2-1; 9 bases are shared with TRBD2. Germline values: CDR1 SGHTA, CDR2 FQGTGA. The V segment lost 6 bases and the J segment 0 bases; nucleotides outside the gene matches: 6. This CDR3 spans 16 amino acids.

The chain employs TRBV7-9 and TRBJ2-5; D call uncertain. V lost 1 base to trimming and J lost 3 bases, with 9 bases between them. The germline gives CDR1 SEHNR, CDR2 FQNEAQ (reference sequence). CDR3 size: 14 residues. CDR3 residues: CASSLVPREETQYF. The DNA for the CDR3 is TGTGCCAGCAGCTTAGTACCTAGGGAAGAGACCCAGTACTTC.

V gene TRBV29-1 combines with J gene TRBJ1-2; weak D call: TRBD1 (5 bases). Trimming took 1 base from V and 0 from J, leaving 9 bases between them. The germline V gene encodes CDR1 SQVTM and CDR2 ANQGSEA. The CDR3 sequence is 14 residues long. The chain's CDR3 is CSVEGGSANYGYTF. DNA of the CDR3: TGCAGCGTTGAAGGGGGGTCGGCTAACTATGGCTACACCTTC. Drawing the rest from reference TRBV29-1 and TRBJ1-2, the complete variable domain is SAVISQKPSRDICQRGTSLTIQCQVDSQVTMMFWYRQQPGQSLTLIATANQGSEATYESGFVIDKFPISRPNLTFSTLTVSNMSPEDSSIYLCSVEGGSANYGYTFGSGTRLTVV.

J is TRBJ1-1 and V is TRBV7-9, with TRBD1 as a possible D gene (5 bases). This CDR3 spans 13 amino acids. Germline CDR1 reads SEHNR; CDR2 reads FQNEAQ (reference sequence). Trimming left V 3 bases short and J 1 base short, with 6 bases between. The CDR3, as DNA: TGTGCCAGCAGCTTTACAGGGAACACTGAAGCTTTCTTT. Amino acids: CASSFTGNTEAFF.

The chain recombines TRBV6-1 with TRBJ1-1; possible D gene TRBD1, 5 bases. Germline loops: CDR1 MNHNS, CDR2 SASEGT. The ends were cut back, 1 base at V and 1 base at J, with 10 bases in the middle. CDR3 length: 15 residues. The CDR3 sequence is CASSEGDLTNTEAFF. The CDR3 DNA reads TGTGCCAGCAGTGAAGGGGACCTAACGAACACTGAAGCTTTCTTT.

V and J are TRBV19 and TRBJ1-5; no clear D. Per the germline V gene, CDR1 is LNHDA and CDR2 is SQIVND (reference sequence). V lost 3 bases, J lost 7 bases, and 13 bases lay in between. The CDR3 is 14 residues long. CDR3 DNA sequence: TGTGCCAGTAGTATCCCCTCGCAGTGGCAGCCCCAGCATTTT. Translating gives CASSIPSQWQPQHF.

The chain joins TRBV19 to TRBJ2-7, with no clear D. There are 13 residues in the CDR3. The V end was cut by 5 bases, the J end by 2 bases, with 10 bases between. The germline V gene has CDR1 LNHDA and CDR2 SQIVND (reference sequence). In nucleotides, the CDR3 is TGTGCCAGTAGTTTCACATTCGCCTACGAGCAGTACTTC. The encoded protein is CASSFTFAYEQYF.